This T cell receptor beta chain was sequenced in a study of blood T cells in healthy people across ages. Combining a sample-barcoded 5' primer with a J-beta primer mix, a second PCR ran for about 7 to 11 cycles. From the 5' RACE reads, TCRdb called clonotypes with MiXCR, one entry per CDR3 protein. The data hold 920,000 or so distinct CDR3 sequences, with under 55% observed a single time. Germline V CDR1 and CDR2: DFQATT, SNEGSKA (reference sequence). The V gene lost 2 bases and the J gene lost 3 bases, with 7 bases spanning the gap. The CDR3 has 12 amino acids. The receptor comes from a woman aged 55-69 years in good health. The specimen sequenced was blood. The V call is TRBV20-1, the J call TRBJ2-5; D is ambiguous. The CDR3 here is CSARRFEETQYF. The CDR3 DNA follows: TGCAGTGCTAGAAGGTTCGAAGAGACCCAGTACTTC.